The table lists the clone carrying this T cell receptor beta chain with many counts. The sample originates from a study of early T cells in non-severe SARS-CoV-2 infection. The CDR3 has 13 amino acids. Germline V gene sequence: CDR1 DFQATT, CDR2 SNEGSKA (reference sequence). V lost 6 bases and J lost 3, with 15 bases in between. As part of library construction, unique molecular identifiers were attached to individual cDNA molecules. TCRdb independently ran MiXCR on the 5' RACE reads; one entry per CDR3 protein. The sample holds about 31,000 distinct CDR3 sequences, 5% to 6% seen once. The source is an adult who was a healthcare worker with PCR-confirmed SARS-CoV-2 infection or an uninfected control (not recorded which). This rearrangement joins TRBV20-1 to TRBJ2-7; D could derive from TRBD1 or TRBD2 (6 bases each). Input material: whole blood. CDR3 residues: CSAEGRGHYEQYF. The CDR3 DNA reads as TGCAGTGCGGAGGGCAGGGGACACTACGAGCAGTACTTC.